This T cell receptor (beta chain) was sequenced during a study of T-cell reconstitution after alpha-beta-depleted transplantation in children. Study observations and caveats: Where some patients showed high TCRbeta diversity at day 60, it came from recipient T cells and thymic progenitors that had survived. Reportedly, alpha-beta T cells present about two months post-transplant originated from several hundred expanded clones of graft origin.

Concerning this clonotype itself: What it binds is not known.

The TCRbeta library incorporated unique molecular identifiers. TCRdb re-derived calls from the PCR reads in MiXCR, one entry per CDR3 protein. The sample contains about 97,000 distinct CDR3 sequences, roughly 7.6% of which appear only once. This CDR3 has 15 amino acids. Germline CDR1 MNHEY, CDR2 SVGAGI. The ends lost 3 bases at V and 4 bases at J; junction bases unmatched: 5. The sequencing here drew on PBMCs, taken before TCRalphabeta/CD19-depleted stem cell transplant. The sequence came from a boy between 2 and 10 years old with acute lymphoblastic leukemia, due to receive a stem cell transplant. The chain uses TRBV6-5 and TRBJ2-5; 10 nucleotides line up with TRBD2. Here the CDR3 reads CASSYSLAGAETQYF. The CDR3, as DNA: TGTGCCAGCAGTTATTCCCTAGCGGGGGCAGAGACCCAGTACTTC.